These T cell receptor beta chains were read from a single sample in a study of control samples from healthy donors and cancer patients. Generated by immunoSEQ multiplex PCR, the TCRdb table keeps only in-frame clones and is missing some. The sample lists around 140,000 clones; more than 85% were seen once. The sequenced sample consisted of blood. These receptors were obtained from a man aged 18 to 30 in good health. Both conserved end residues are part of each CDR3. The order of the fields is V gene, D gene, clone size, CDR3 length, J gene, CDR3 protein, CDR3 DNA. D genes are given only for firm matches. The size field is filled for only some rows; it gives once, few, many or a size class.

v_call: TRBV19
d_call: TRBD1
clone_size: -
cdr3_length: 14
j_call: TRBJ2-5
cdr3_aa: CASTQTGKREAQYF
cdr3_nt: TGTGCCAGTACCCAGACAGGGAAGCGAGAGGCCCAGTACTTC

v_call: TRBV27
d_call: -
clone_size: -
cdr3_length: 13
j_call: TRBJ1-1
cdr3_aa: CASSLRPVGEAFF
cdr3_nt: TGTGCCAGCAGTTTACGCCCCGTAGGGGAAGCTTTCTTT

v_call: TRBV5-4
d_call: TRBD2
clone_size: -
cdr3_length: 18
j_call: TRBJ2-1
cdr3_aa: CASSFPHDLAGRLREQFF
cdr3_nt: TGTGCCAGCAGCTTCCCCCACGATCTAGCGGGGCGGCTGCGGGAGCAGTTCTTC

v_call: TRBV25-1
d_call: -
clone_size: -
cdr3_length: 12
j_call: TRBJ1-2
cdr3_aa: CASSAIQGGYTF
cdr3_nt: TGTGCCAGCAGTGCGATACAGGGTGGCTACACCTTC

v_call: TRBV7-8
d_call: -
clone_size: -
cdr3_length: 12
j_call: TRBJ2-5
cdr3_aa: CASSPVLETQYF
cdr3_nt: TGTGCCAGCAGCCCCGTCCTAGAGACCCAGTACTTC

v_call: TRBV2
d_call: TRBD1
clone_size: -
cdr3_length: 17
j_call: TRBJ2-7
cdr3_aa: CASVGNSPDREGYEQYF
cdr3_nt: TGTGCCAGCGTTGGAAATTCCCCGGACAGGGAAGGGTACGAGCAGTACTTC

v_call: TRBV6-5
d_call: TRBD1
clone_size: once
cdr3_length: 12
j_call: TRBJ1-1
cdr3_aa: CASQSGEGAAFF
cdr3_nt: TGTGCCAGCCAAAGCGGAGAGGGGGCAGCTTTCTTT

v_call: TRBV4-1
d_call: TRBD1
clone_size: -
cdr3_length: 15
j_call: TRBJ2-7
cdr3_aa: CASSLGQGERYEQYF
cdr3_nt: TGCGCCAGCAGCCTAGGACAGGGGGAAAGGTACGAGCAGTACTTC

v_call: TRBV6-5
d_call: -
clone_size: -
cdr3_length: 13
j_call: TRBJ1-5
cdr3_aa: CASSFKGDQPQHF
cdr3_nt: TGTGCCAGCAGTTTCAAGGGGGATCAGCCCCAGCATTTT

v_call: TRBV2
d_call: TRBD1
clone_size: -
cdr3_length: 11
j_call: TRBJ1-4
cdr3_aa: CASRRGDRLFF
cdr3_nt: TGTGCCAGCAGGAGGGGGGACAGGCTGTTTTTT

v_call: TRBV27
d_call: -
clone_size: once
cdr3_length: 12
j_call: TRBJ2-1
cdr3_aa: CASSFGGGAEFF
cdr3_nt: -

v_call: TRBV5-1
d_call: -
clone_size: -
cdr3_length: 13
j_call: TRBJ1-2
cdr3_aa: CASSPGTSYGYTF
cdr3_nt: TGCGCCAGCAGCCCGGGGACAAGCTATGGCTACACCTTC

v_call: TRBV18
d_call: TRBD2
clone_size: -
cdr3_length: 14
j_call: TRBJ2-1
cdr3_aa: CASSPREGHNEQFF
cdr3_nt: TGTGCCAGCTCACCCCGGGAGGGCCACAATGAGCAGTTCTTC

v_call: TRBV18
d_call: -
clone_size: -
cdr3_length: 11
j_call: TRBJ1-2
cdr3_aa: CASSLTDGYTF
cdr3_nt: TGTGCCAGCTCACTAACGGACGGATATACCTTC

v_call: TRBV3-1/TRBV3-2
d_call: -
clone_size: -
cdr3_length: 16
j_call: TRBJ1-6
cdr3_aa: CASSQGGQGHNSPLHF
cdr3_nt: TGTGCCAGCAGCCAAGGTGGGCAGGGCCATAATTCACCCCTCCACTTT

v_call: TRBV27
d_call: -
clone_size: -
cdr3_length: 15
j_call: TRBJ1-5
cdr3_aa: CASSLWGGANQPQHF
cdr3_nt: TGTGCCAGCAGTTTATGGGGTGGAGCCAATCAGCCCCAGCATTTT

v_call: TRBV13
d_call: -
clone_size: -
cdr3_length: 16
j_call: TRBJ1-1
cdr3_aa: CASSSAGWGMNTEAFF
cdr3_nt: TGTGCCAGCAGCTCCGCAGGATGGGGCATGAACACTGAAGCTTTCTTT

v_call: TRBV5-1
d_call: -
clone_size: -
cdr3_length: 11
j_call: TRBJ2-1
cdr3_aa: CASSLGNEQFF
cdr3_nt: TGCGCCAGCAGCTTAGGCAATGAGCAGTTCTTC

v_call: TRBV7-2
d_call: -
clone_size: -
cdr3_length: 15
j_call: TRBJ2-1
cdr3_aa: CASSSRDSRVDEQFF
cdr3_nt: TGTGCCAGCAGCTCCCGGGACTCCCGCGTGGATGAGCAGTTCTTC

v_call: TRBV3-1/TRBV3-2
d_call: -
clone_size: -
cdr3_length: 15
j_call: TRBJ1-4
cdr3_aa: CASSQRAGFNEKLFF
cdr3_nt: TGTGCCAGCAGCCAACGAGCCGGATTCAATGAAAAACTGTTTTTT

v_call: TRBV5-1
d_call: TRBD2
clone_size: -
cdr3_length: 18
j_call: TRBJ2-2
cdr3_aa: CASALLRLAGGGAGELFF
cdr3_nt: TGCGCCAGTGCATTACTTCGACTAGCGGGAGGCGGCGCCGGGGAGCTGTTTTTT

v_call: TRBV5-6
d_call: TRBD2
clone_size: once
cdr3_length: 12
j_call: TRBJ2-3
cdr3_aa: CASAEREDTQYF
cdr3_nt: TGTGCCAGCGCTGAGCGGGAAGATACGCAGTATTTT

v_call: TRBV19
d_call: -
clone_size: once
cdr3_length: 16
j_call: TRBJ1-2
cdr3_aa: CASSAQEQVTNYGYTF
cdr3_nt: TGTGCCAGTAGTGCGCAAGAACAGGTTACTAACTATGGCTACACCTTC

v_call: TRBV11-3
d_call: -
clone_size: -
cdr3_length: 13
j_call: TRBJ1-3
cdr3_aa: CASSPDRGNTIYF
cdr3_nt: TGTGCCAGCAGCCCAGACAGGGGAAACACCATATATTTT

v_call: TRBV7-9
d_call: TRBD2
clone_size: -
cdr3_length: 13
j_call: TRBJ2-7
cdr3_aa: CASSLERDYEQYF
cdr3_nt: TGTGCCAGCAGCTTAGAGCGGGACTACGAGCAGTACTTC

v_call: TRBV19
d_call: TRBD1
clone_size: -
cdr3_length: 16
j_call: TRBJ1-4
cdr3_aa: CASSIEGTGPNEKLFF
cdr3_nt: TGTGCCAGTAGTATAGAGGGGACAGGTCCTAATGAAAAACTGTTTTTT

v_call: TRBV7-3
d_call: -
clone_size: -
cdr3_length: 15
j_call: TRBJ1-1
cdr3_aa: CASSQELAFNTEAFF
cdr3_nt: TGTGCCAGCAGTCAAGAGTTGGCCTTTAACACTGAAGCTTTCTTT

v_call: TRBV18
d_call: -
clone_size: -
cdr3_length: 14
j_call: TRBJ1-1
cdr3_aa: CASSPEYGDLKAFF
cdr3_nt: TGTGCCAGCTCACCGGAATATGGAGATCTGAAGGCTTTCTTT

v_call: TRBV21-1
d_call: -
clone_size: -
cdr3_length: 18
j_call: TRBJ2-3
cdr3_aa: CASSKGLAGALNTDTQYF
cdr3_nt: TGTGCCAGCAGCAAAGGGCTAGCGGGCGCCCTCAACACAGATACGCAGTATTTT

v_call: TRBV29-1
d_call: TRBD1
clone_size: once
cdr3_length: 14
j_call: TRBJ1-2
cdr3_aa: CSVENINRGLGYTF
cdr3_nt: TGCAGCGTTGAAAATATTAACAGGGGGCTGGGCTACACCTTC

v_call: TRBV15
d_call: -
clone_size: -
cdr3_length: 16
j_call: TRBJ1-2
cdr3_aa: CATSRDRVQFNYGYTF
cdr3_nt: TGTGCCACCAGCAGAGATAGGGTCCAATTTAACTATGGCTACACCTTC

v_call: TRBV4-1
d_call: TRBD1
clone_size: -
cdr3_length: 16
j_call: TRBJ2-5
cdr3_aa: CASSQERTGKWETQYF
cdr3_nt: TGCGCCAGCAGCCAAGAGAGGACAGGGAAATGGGAGACCCAGTACTTC

v_call: TRBV6-5
d_call: TRBD1
clone_size: -
cdr3_length: 14
j_call: TRBJ1-2
cdr3_aa: CASSRTGLDYGYTF
cdr3_nt: TGTGCCAGCAGCCGGACAGGGTTGGACTATGGCTACACCTTC

v_call: TRBV7-2
d_call: -
clone_size: -
cdr3_length: 19
j_call: TRBJ1-1
cdr3_aa: CASSLEVPGVLGWDTEAFF
cdr3_nt: TGTGCCAGCAGCTTAGAGGTCCCAGGGGTACTCGGCTGGGACACTGAAGCTTTCTTT

v_call: TRBV30
d_call: -
clone_size: -
cdr3_length: 17
j_call: TRBJ2-3
cdr3_aa: CAWSVLPLPAVVKAQYF
cdr3_nt: TGTGCCTGGAGTGTACTCCCACTCCCCGCAGTTGTGAAGGCGCAGTATTTT

v_call: TRBV11-3
d_call: -
clone_size: -
cdr3_length: 14
j_call: TRBJ2-2
cdr3_aa: CASRRRGATGELFF
cdr3_nt: TGTGCCAGCAGGCGTCGGGGGGCGACCGGGGAGCTGTTTTTT

v_call: TRBV3-1/TRBV3-2
d_call: TRBD1
clone_size: -
cdr3_length: 17
j_call: TRBJ1-1
cdr3_aa: CASSQPGTGFLIAEAFF
cdr3_nt: TGTGCCAGCAGCCAACCAGGGACAGGGTTTTTAATCGCTGAAGCTTTCTTT